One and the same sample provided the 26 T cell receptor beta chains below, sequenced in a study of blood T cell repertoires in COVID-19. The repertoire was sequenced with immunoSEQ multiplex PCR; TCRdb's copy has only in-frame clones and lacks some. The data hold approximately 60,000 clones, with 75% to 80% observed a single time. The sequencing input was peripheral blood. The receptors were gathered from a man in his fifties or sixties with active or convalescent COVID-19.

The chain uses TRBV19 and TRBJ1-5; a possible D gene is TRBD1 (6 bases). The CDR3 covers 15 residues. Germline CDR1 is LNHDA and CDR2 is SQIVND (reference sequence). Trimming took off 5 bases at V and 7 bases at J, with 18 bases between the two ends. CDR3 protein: CASSSTGLGEQPQHF. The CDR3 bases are TGTGCCAGTAGTTCCACAGGGCTTGGTGAGCAGCCCCAGCATTTT.

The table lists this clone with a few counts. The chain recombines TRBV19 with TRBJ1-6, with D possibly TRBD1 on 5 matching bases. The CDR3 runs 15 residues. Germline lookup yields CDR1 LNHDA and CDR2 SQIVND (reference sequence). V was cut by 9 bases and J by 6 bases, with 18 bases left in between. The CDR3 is CASTQRGTVNSPLHF. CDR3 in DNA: TGTGCCAGCACTCAAAGGGGCACGGTTAATTCACCCCTCCACTTT. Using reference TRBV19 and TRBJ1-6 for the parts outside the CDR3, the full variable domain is DGGITQSPKYLFRKEGQNVTLSCEQNLNHDAMYWYRQDPGQGLRLIYYSQIVNDFQKGDIAEGYSVSREKKESFPLTVTSAQKNPTAFYLCASTQRGTVNSPLHFGNGTRLTVT.

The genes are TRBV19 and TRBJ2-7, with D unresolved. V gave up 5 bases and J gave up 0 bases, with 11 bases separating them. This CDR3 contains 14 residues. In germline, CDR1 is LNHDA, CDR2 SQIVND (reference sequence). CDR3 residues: CASSGQASSYEQYF. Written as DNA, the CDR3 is TGTGCCAGTAGTGGGCAGGCAAGCTCCTACGAGCAGTACTTC.

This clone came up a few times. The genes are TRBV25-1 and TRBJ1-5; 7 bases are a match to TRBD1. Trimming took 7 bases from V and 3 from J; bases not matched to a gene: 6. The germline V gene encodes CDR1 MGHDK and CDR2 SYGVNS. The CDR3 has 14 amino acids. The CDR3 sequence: CASKQTGNNQPQHF. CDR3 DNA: TGTGCCAGCAAACAGACAGGGAACAATCAGCCCCAGCATTTT.

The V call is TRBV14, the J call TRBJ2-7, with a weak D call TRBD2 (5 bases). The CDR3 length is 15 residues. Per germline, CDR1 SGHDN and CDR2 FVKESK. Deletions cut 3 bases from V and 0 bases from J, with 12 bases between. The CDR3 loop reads CASSQADFSSYEQYF. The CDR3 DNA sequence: TGTGCCAGCAGCCAGGCGGACTTTAGCTCCTACGAGCAGTACTTC.

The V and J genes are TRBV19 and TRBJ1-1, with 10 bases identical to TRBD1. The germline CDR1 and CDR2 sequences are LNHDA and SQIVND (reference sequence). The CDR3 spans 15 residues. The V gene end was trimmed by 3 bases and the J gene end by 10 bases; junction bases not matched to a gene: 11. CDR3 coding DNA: TGTGCCAGTAGTATGGGGACAGGGGAGGCTTCTGGAGCTTTCTTT. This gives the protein CASSMGTGEASGAFF. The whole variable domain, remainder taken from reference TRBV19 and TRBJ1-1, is DGGITQSPKYLFRKEGQNVTLSCEQNLNHDAMYWYRQDPGQGLRLIYYSQIVNDFQKGDIAEGYSVSREKKESFPLTVTSAQKNPTAFYLCASSMGTGEASGAFFGQGTRLTVV.

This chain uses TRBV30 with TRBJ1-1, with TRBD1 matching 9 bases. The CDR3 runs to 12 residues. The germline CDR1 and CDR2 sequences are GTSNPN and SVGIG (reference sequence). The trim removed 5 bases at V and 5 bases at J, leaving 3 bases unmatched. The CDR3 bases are TGTGCCTGGTGGACAGGGGCAACTGAAGCTTTCTTT. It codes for CAWWTGATEAFF.

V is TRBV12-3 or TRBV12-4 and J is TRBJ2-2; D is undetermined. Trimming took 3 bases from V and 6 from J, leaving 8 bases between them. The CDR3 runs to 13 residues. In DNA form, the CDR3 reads TGTGCCAGCAGTTTTCTTCTAGCCGGGGAGCTGTTTTTT. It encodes CASSFLLAGELFF.

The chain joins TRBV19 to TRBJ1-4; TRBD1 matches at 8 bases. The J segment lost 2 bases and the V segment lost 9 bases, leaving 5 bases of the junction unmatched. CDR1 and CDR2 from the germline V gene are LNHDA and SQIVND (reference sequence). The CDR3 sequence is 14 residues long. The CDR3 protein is CASGTGLTNEKLFF. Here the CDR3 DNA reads TGTGCCAGCGGGACAGGCCTCACTAATGAAAAACTGTTTTTT.

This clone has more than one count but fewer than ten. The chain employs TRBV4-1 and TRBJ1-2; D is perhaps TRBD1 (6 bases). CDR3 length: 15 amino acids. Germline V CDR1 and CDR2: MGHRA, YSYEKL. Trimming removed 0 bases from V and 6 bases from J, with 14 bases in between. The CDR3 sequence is CASSQEDRRKDGYTF. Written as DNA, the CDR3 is TGCGCCAGCAGCCAAGAGGACAGAAGAAAGGATGGCTACACCTTC.

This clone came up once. CDR3 nucleotide sequence: TGTGCCAGCTCACCCGGGATTCGGGACACTGAAGCTTTCTTT. This codes for CASSPGIRDTEAFF. The rearrangement uses TRBV18 and TRBJ1-1; D gene uncertain. CDR1 and CDR2 (germline): KGHSH, LQKENI. V shed 3 bases and J shed 3 bases, with 11 bases lying between them. There are 14 residues in the CDR3.

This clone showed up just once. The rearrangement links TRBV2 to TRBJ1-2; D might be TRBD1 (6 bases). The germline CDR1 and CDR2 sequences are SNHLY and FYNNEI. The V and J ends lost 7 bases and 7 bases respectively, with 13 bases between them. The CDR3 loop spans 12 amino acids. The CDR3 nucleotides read TGTGCCAGCAATACAGGGTACTCTGGCTACACCTTC. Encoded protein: CASNTGYSGYTF.

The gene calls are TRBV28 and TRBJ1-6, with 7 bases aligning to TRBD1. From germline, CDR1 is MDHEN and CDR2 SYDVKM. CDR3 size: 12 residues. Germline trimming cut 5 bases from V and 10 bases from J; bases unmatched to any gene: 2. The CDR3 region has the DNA TGTGCCAGCAGTCTACAGGGGTCACCCCTCCACTTT. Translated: CASSLQGSPLHF.

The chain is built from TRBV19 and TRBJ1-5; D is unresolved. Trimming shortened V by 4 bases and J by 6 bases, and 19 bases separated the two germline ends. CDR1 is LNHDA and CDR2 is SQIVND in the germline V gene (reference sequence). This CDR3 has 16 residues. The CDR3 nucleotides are TGTGCCAGTAGTAGTTGGGGAGACGGGTTGGTTCAGCCCCAGCATTTT. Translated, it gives CASSSWGDGLVQPQHF.

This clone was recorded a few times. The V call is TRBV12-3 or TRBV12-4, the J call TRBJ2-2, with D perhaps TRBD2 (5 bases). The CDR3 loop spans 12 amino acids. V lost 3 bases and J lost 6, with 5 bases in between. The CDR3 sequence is CASSLRAGELFF. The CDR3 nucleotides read TGTGCCAGCAGTTTGAGGGCCGGGGAGCTGTTTTTT.

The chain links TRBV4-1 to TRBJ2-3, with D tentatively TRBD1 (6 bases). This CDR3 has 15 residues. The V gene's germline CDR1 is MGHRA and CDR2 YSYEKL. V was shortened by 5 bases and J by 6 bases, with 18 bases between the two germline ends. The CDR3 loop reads CASSRGTGNSDTQYF. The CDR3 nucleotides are TGCGCCAGCAGCAGGGGGACGGGCAATTCGGATACGCAGTATTTT.

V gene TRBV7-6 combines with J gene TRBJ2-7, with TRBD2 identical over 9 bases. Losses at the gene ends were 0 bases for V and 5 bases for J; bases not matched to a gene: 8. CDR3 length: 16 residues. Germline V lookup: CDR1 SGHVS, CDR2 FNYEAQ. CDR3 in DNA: TGTGCCAGCAGCTTAGCGCGGGTAGCGGGGGTCGACGAGCAGTACTTC. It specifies CASSLARVAGVDEQYF.

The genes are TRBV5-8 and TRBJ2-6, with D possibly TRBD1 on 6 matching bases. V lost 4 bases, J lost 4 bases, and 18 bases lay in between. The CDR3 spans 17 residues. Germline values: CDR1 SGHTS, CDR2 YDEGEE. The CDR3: CASSPPTGSSGANVLTF. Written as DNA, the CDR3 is TGTGCCAGCAGCCCACCGACAGGCTCTTCCGGGGCCAACGTCCTGACTTTC. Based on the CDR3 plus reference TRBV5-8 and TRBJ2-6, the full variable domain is EAGVTQSPTHLIKTRGQQATLRCSPISGHTSVYWYQQALGLGLQFLLWYDEGEERNRGNFPPRFSGRQFPNYSSELNVNALELEDSALYLCASSPPTGSSGANVLTFGAGSRLTVL.

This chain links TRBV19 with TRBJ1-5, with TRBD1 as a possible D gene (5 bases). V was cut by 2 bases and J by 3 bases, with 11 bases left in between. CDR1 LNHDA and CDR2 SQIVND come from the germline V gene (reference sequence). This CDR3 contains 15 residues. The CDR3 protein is CASSIRDYNNQPQHF. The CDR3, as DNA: TGTGCCAGTAGTATAAGGGACTACAACAATCAGCCCCAGCATTTT.

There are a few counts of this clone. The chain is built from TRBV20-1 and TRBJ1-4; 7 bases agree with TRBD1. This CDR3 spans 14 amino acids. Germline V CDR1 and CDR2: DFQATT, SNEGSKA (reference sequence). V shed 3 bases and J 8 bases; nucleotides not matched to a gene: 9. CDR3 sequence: CSASGSQGREKLFF. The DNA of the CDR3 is TGCAGTGCTAGTGGCTCACAGGGGAGGGAAAAACTGTTTTTT.

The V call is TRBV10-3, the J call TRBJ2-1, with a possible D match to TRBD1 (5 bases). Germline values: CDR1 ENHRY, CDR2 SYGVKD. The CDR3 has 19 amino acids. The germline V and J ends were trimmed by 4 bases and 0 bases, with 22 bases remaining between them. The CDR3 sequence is CAISGGSPQASSSYNEQFF. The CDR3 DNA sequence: TGTGCCATCAGTGGGGGCTCCCCCCAGGCGTCAAGCTCCTACAATGAGCAGTTCTTC.

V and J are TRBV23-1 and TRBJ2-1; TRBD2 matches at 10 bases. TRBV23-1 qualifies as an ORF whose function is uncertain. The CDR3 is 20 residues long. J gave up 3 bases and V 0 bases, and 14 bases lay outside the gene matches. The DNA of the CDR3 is TGCGCCAGCAGTCAATCGTGGGTAGCGGGGGGACGAGGGAGCTACAATGAGCAGTTCTTC. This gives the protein CASSQSWVAGGRGSYNEQFF.

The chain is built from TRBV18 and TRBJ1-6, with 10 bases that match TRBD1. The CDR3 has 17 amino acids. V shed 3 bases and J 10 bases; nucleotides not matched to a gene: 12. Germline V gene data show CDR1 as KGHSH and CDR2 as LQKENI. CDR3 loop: CASSPIPPGQGRSPLHF. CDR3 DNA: TGTGCCAGCTCACCCATTCCCCCGGGACAGGGGCGCTCACCCCTCCACTTT.

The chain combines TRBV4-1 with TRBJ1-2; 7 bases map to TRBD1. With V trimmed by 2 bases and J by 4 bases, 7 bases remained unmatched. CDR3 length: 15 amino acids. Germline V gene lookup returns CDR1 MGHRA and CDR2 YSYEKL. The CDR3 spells CASSQNRDSTYGYTF. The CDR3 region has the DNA TGCGCCAGCAGCCAAAACCGGGACAGCACCTATGGCTACACCTTC.

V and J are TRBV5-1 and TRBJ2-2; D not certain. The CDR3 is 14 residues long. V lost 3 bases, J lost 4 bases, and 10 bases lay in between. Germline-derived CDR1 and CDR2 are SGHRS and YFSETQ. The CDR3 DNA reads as TGCGCCAGCAGCTCCGAGCGCCTCACCGGGGAGCTGTTTTTT. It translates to CASSSERLTGELFF.

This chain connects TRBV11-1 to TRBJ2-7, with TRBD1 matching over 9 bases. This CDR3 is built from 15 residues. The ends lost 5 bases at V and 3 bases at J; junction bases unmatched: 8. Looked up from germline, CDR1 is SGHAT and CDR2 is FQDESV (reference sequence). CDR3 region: CASSPLPGQGYEQYF. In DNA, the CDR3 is TGTGCCAGCAGCCCCCTTCCGGGACAGGGCTACGAGCAGTACTTC.